Shown below are 29 T cell receptor beta chains from a single sample sequenced in a study of T cell repertoires in cytomegalovirus infection (dated by TCRdb to about 2019). Taken with the paper, the label for treatment or condition translates to: in vitro stimulation with specific CMV peptide epitopes to enrich CMV-specific T cells. TCRdb records Illumina HiSeq 1500 as the sequencer. The raw public reads went through TCRdb reprocessing: fastp at Q25, MiXCR clone calling, in-frame beta chains kept. Entries are consolidated by CDR3 protein sequence, retaining the most common genes and DNA. The sample table shows roughly 500,000 distinct CDR3 sequences, and around 35% are seen once. The ten largest clones take up roughly a sixth of the sample. Their antigens are not known. Sequenced here: cultured PBMCs, sampled from culture after CMV antigen stimulation. These receptors were collected from a human donor in good health (CMV status not recorded). Some clones in this sample may be carry-over from other donors' samples.

The V call is TRBV4-3, the J call TRBJ1-1; the D gene is possibly TRBD1 (5 bases). The CDR3 extends over 14 amino acids. V was trimmed by 4 bases and J by 4 bases, leaving 13 bases between them. Germline-derived CDR1 and CDR2 are LGHNA and YSLEER. The CDR3 loop is CASSPGAWTTEAFF. In nucleotides, the CDR3 is TGCGCCAGCAGCCCTGGGGCTTGGACCACTGAAGCTTTCTTT.

This clonotype was seen a few times. The chain employs TRBV6-2 or TRBV6-3 and TRBJ1-2; no definite D call. There are 14 residues in the CDR3. Trimming took 0 bases from V and 4 from J, leaving 9 bases between them. The V gene's germline CDR1 is MNHEY and CDR2 SVGEGT. The CDR3, as DNA: TGTGCCAGCAGTTACTCGGCAGCCATCTATGGCTACACCTTC. It is translated as CASSYSAAIYGYTF.

This clonotype turned up a few times. V is TRBV2 and J is TRBJ2-5; either TRBD1 or TRBD2 may fit D (5 bases each). The CDR3 consists of 15 residues. Trimming stripped 2 bases from V and 2 bases from J, with 12 bases between. Germline assignment: CDR1 SNHLY and CDR2 FYNNEI. CDR3 bases: TGTGCCAGCAGTGAAAGACGGGGCCCGCAAGAGACCCAGTACTTC. This codes for CASSERRGPQETQYF.

In its sample, this clonotype was seen many times. V is TRBV7-2 and J is TRBJ2-2; no reliable D call. This CDR3 comprises 15 residues. Per the germline V gene, CDR1 is SGHTA and CDR2 is FQGNSA. The V end was cut by 3 bases, the J end by 1 base, with 9 bases between. The chain's CDR3 is CASSLFPGNTGELFF. CDR3 sequence (DNA): TGTGCCAGCAGCTTGTTCCCAGGGAACACCGGGGAGCTGTTTTTT.

The CDR3 bases are TGTGCCAGCAGCTCGGGACTTGAGTCGACCCAGTACTTC. Translation gives CASSSGLESTQYF. The chain combines TRBV7-6 with TRBJ2-5, with D possibly being TRBD2 (6 bases). CDR1 SGHVS and CDR2 FNYEAQ come from the germline V gene. The germline V and J ends were trimmed by 4 bases and 7 bases, with 13 bases remaining between them. The CDR3 sequence is 13 residues long.

This clonotype has more than one count but fewer than ten. The gene calls are TRBV2 and TRBJ1-1; the match to TRBD1 covers 7 bases. Germline V gene data show CDR1 as SNHLY and CDR2 as FYNNEI. The ends lost 4 bases at V and 3 bases at J; junction bases unmatched: 5. This CDR3 has 14 residues. The CDR3 DNA sequence: TGTGCCAGCAGTGTCGATCAGGGGGACACTGAAGCTTTCTTT. It encodes CASSVDQGDTEAFF. Complete variable domain (other parts from reference TRBV2 and TRBJ1-1): EPEVTQTPSHQVTQMGQEVILRCVPISNHLYFYWYRQILGQKVEFLVSFYNNEISEKSEIFDDQFSVERPDGSNFTLKIRSTKLEDSAMYFCASSVDQGDTEAFFGQGTRLTVV.

The chain combines TRBV28 with TRBJ2-7; TRBD2 matches at 11 bases. J was trimmed by 2 bases and V by 3 bases; bases with no gene match: 12. There are 18 residues in the CDR3. Germline assignment: CDR1 MDHEN and CDR2 SYDVKM. DNA of the CDR3: TGTGCCAGCAGTTTCTTGGTAGTAGCGGGAGGGTCCCCCTACGAGCAGTACTTC. This gives the protein CASSFLVVAGGSPYEQYF.

This clonotype was detected only a few times. The J gene is TRBJ1-1, the V gene TRBV6-1; 8 positions match TRBD1. V was clipped by 5 bases and J by 4 bases; unmatched bases: 6. Germline V lookup: CDR1 MNHNS, CDR2 SASEGT. This CDR3 comprises 14 residues. The DNA for the CDR3 is TGTGCCAGCAGTTACGGACAGGGTGTCACTGAAGCTTTCTTT. Its translation is CASSYGQGVTEAFF.

The rearrangement uses TRBV12-3 or TRBV12-4 and TRBJ2-7; no clear D gene. The V end lost 5 bases, the J end lost 3 bases, and 17 bases lay between the germline ends. The CDR3 is made up of 15 amino acids. CDR3 region: CASSPRVGPLYEQYV. CDR3 sequence (DNA): TGTGCCAGCAGTCCCCGTGTAGGGCCCCTCTACGAGCAGTACGTC.

The rearrangement joins TRBV11-2 to TRBJ1-1; D not resolved. The CDR3 is made up of 14 amino acids. The germline CDR1 and CDR2 sequences are SGHAT and FQNNGV. V shed 5 bases and J shed 5 bases, with 15 bases lying between them. The CDR3 DNA follows: TGTGCCAGCAGCCCCACCCCCCGGCGAACTGAAGCTTTCTTT. This sequence encodes CASSPTPRRTEAFF. The whole variable domain, filled in from reference TRBV11-2 and TRBJ1-1, reads EAGVAQSPRYKIIEKRQSVAFWCNPISGHATLYWYQQILGQGPKLLIQFQNNGVVDDSQLPKDRFSAERLKGVDSTLKIQPAKLEDSAVYLCASSPTPRRTEAFFGQGTRLTVV.

This clonotype was seen repeatedly, ten times or more. The chain couples TRBV7-6 to TRBJ2-3; no reliable D call. From germline, CDR1 is SGHVS and CDR2 FNYEAQ. V gave up 5 bases and J gave up 6 bases, with 21 bases separating them. This CDR3 has 16 residues. The CDR3 sequence is CASSTPSRTAGDTQYF. In DNA, the CDR3 is TGTGCCAGCAGCACCCCCTCTCGGACCGCAGGTGATACGCAGTATTTT.

There are many counts of this clonotype. V and J are TRBV7-3 and TRBJ2-7, with D perhaps TRBD1 or TRBD2 (5 bases each). V was cut by 2 bases and J by 2 bases, with 10 bases left in between. The CDR3 runs 14 residues. CDR1 is SGHTA, CDR2 FQGTGA, per germline. CDR3 DNA sequence: TGTGCCAGCAGCTTAGACGTGGGACCCTACGAGCAGTACTTC. Translated: CASSLDVGPYEQYF.

V and J are TRBV7-2 and TRBJ2-7, with TRBD2 as a possible D gene (5 bases). Germline CDR1 is SGHTA and CDR2 is FQGNSA. There are 13 residues in the CDR3. The ends were cut back, 2 bases at V and 6 bases at J, with 11 bases in the middle. The CDR3 DNA sequence: TGTGCCAGCAGCTTAAGTGGGAGCGGCGAGCAGTACGTC. Translation gives CASSLSGSGEQYV.

In its sample, this clonotype was seen many times. The chain couples TRBV7-9 to TRBJ2-5, with no clear D. V lost 2 bases, J lost 5 bases, and 6 bases lay in between. CDR1 and CDR2 (germline): SEHNR, FQNEAQ (reference sequence). The CDR3 totals 12 residues. The CDR3 reads CASSLSAETQYF. DNA of the CDR3: TGTGCCAGCAGCTTAAGTGCGGAGACCCAGTACTTC.

This rearrangement joins TRBV4-1 to TRBJ1-4; 7 positions agree with TRBD1. Germline CDR1 and CDR2: MGHRA and YSYEKL. This CDR3 has 17 residues. Trimming took 6 bases from V and 5 from J; bases not matched to a gene: 15. CDR3 in DNA: TGCGCCAGCAGAGGAGATATTTCCGGGACAGCGAATGAAAAACTGTTTTTT. Amino acid sequence: CASRGDISGTANEKLFF.

The CDR3 region has the DNA TGTGCCAGCAGTCGCACCGTGCGCCAAGAGACCCAGTACTTC. It is translated as CASSRTVRQETQYF. The genes are TRBV12-3 or TRBV12-4 and TRBJ2-5; D is undetermined. The CDR3 runs to 14 residues. Trimming removed 5 bases at V and 1 base at J, with 11 bases between.

This chain joins TRBV7-3 and TRBJ2-1; TRBD2 aligns across 8 bases. Trimming took 7 bases from V and 7 from J; bases not matched to a gene: 15. This CDR3 is 16 amino acids long. CDR1 and CDR2 (germline): SGHTA, FQGTGA. CDR3 loop: CASTPAGGGSRNEQFF. CDR3 DNA sequence: TGTGCCAGCACCCCGGCGGGGGGCGGGAGTAGAAATGAGCAGTTCTTC.

The chain uses TRBV7-2 and TRBJ2-2; TRBD2 agrees at 14 bases. There are 18 residues in the CDR3. Germline V gene lookup returns CDR1 SGHTA and CDR2 FQGNSA. J lost 7 bases, V lost 5 bases, and 12 bases had no gene match. CDR3 in amino acids: CASSTRGLAGDGGGELFF. In DNA, the CDR3 is TGTGCCAGCAGCACCAGGGGACTAGCGGGAGATGGAGGCGGGGAGCTGTTTTTT.

As to this clonotype: It may be a read error: a sequence one base away is much more abundant. V is TRBV7-9 and J is TRBJ2-5; 8 bases match TRBD2. The J segment lost 5 bases and the V segment lost 0 bases, leaving 11 bases of the junction unmatched. Germline CDR1 reads SEHNR; CDR2 reads FQNEAQ (reference sequence). This CDR3 has 17 residues. For the CDR3, the DNA is TGTGCCAGCAGCTTAGCGCTGGGCTCTAGCGGGTCGGAGACCCAGTACTTC. It yields the protein CASSLALGSSGSETQYF.

The genes are TRBV28 and TRBJ2-1, with 9 positions matching TRBD2. J gave up 5 bases and V 6 bases, and 8 bases lay outside the gene matches. The CDR3 has 15 residues. Germline V gene sequence: CDR1 MDHEN, CDR2 SYDVKM. The CDR3 reads CASSQLAGLNNEQFF. The CDR3 nucleotides are TGTGCCAGCAGCCAACTAGCGGGCCTTAACAATGAGCAGTTCTTC.

V is TRBV20-1 and J is TRBJ1-6, with a possible D match to TRBD1 (5 bases). The germline gives CDR1 DFQATT, CDR2 SNEGSKA (reference sequence). V dropped 2 bases and J dropped 5 bases, with 13 bases sitting between them. The CDR3 has 15 amino acids. The chain's CDR3 is CSARPPGTDNSPLHF. The CDR3 nucleotides are TGCAGTGCTAGACCCCCCGGGACTGATAATTCACCCCTCCACTTT.

The V call is TRBV20-1, the J call TRBJ1-5; no definite D call. Trimming removed 3 bases at V and 4 bases at J, with 10 bases between. The CDR3 runs 13 residues. In germline, CDR1 is DFQATT, CDR2 SNEGSKA (reference sequence). The CDR3 loop reads CSASGRSNQPQHF. The CDR3 DNA reads TGCAGTGCTAGCGGTCGGTCAAATCAGCCCCAGCATTTT.

V is TRBV12-5 and J is TRBJ2-2; D uncertain. CDR3 length: 17 amino acids. Trimming took 0 bases from V and 0 from J, leaving 11 bases between them. Germline V gene data show CDR1 as LGHNT and CDR2 as FRNRAP. DNA of the CDR3: TGTGCTAGTGGTTTGGTACTCGGTCAGGCGAACACCGGGGAGCTGTTTTTT. Protein: CASGLVLGQANTGELFF.

In this sample, this clonotype turned up a few times. The chain combines TRBV10-3 with TRBJ2-3, with TRBD2 as a possible D gene (6 bases). CDR1 and CDR2 from the germline V gene are ENHRY and SYGVKD. The CDR3 has 14 amino acids. The ends were cut back, 4 bases at V and 2 bases at J, with 10 bases in the middle. CDR3: CAISGSGNTDTQYF. The DNA for the CDR3 is TGTGCCATCAGTGGTAGCGGAAACACAGATACGCAGTATTTT.

This clonotype showed up many times. This chain joins TRBV7-3 and TRBJ2-6; D remains ambiguous. Germline CDR1 and CDR2: SGHTA and FQGTGA. Trimming left V 2 bases short and J 1 base short, with 15 bases between. This CDR3 spans 18 amino acids. CDR3 coding DNA: TGTGCCAGCAGCTTATACGGCAGTTCCGATTCTGGGGCCAACGTCCTGACTTTC. It codes for CASSLYGSSDSGANVLTF.

The chain uses TRBV4-1 and TRBJ2-7; a possible D gene is TRBD2 (6 bases). Germline V gene lookup returns CDR1 MGHRA and CDR2 YSYEKL. The V end was cut by 8 bases, the J end by 5 bases, with 16 bases between. CDR3 length: 13 residues. The chain's CDR3 is CASPLAGWNEQYV. CDR3 nucleotide sequence: TGCGCCAGCCCTCTGGCGGGATGGAACGAGCAGTACGTC.

The chain employs TRBV6-1 and TRBJ2-6; the D gene is possibly TRBD2 (7 bases). The length of the CDR3 is 18 residues. The V end was cut by 4 bases, the J end by 0 bases, with 16 bases between. The germline V gene encodes CDR1 MNHNS and CDR2 SASEGT. CDR3 bases: TGTGCCAGCAGTGGAACCGGGGGGCAAAGCTCTGGGGCCAACGTCCTGACTTTC. It codes for CASSGTGGQSSGANVLTF.

V is TRBV10-3 and J is TRBJ2-3; tentative D call: TRBD2 (6 bases). Germline assignment: CDR1 ENHRY and CDR2 SYGVKD. The CDR3 is 14 amino acids. Trimming left V 6 bases short and J 0 bases short, with 10 bases between. CDR3 nucleotide sequence: TGTGCCATCAGGAAACTAGCAAGCACAGATACGCAGTATTTT. Translating gives CAIRKLASTDTQYF.

V is TRBV6-4 and J is TRBJ2-5; 7 bases agree with TRBD1. This CDR3 spans 17 amino acids. V shed 7 bases and J 5 bases; nucleotides not matched to a gene: 19. Germline V lookup: CDR1 MRHNA, CDR2 SNTAGT. In DNA, the CDR3 is TGTGCCAGCATAGAGGGCTATGGGGACAGCCCTTGGGAGACCCAGTACTTC. Protein sequence: CASIEGYGDSPWETQYF.